This TCR beta chain is from a study of regulatory T cells in long-lasting Graves disease. Study-wide background: Graves' patients who were just diagnosed had used antithyroid drugs for under 3 months.

Assembly of TCR beta libraries relied on iRepertoire HTBI primers together with Arm-PCR of CDR3 regions. TCRdb reanalysed the multiplex PCR reads using MiXCR and keeps one entry per CDR3 protein. Found here are 440,000 or so distinct CDR3 sequences, about 15% of them singletons; the top ten hold over 15%. The CDR3 loop spans 16 amino acids. V lost 3 bases, J lost 0 bases, and 6 bases stayed unmatched. Germline V CDR1 and CDR2: KGHDR, SFDVKD. Overall study findings and caveats: Persistent disease was characterized by preferential usage of TRBV28, TRBJ1-2 and TRBJ2-5.

For this clonotype: What it binds is not known.

Indicated time point: newly diagnosed GD, antithyroid drugs for less than 3 months. PBMC RNA served as the TCR library source. This sample also belongs to another study, concerning T cells in Graves' hyperthyroidism and ophthalmopathy. As that study records: The TCR CDR3 first-round RT-PCR relied on the HTBI primer set.

The input for sequencing was peripheral blood mononuclear cells (PBMCs), taken at new diagnosis, from a patient treated with antithyroid drugs. J is TRBJ2-5 and V is TRBV24-1, with TRBD1 matching 7 bases. The receptor was derived from a woman under 40 with Graves disease. For the CDR3, the DNA is TGTGCCACCAGTGATCCGGGACAGCCGTACCAAGAGACCCAGTACTTC. Translating it yields CATSDPGQPYQETQYF.